This T cell receptor beta chain was found in a study of CD8 T cells in ankylosing spondylitis. Study-wide results and caveats: Some of these motif variants have turned up before, in reports on reactive arthritis synovial fluid and blood. Ankylosing spondylitis blood seemed to carry a telltale TCR beta motif made of seven or eight highly homologous variants. A CD8+ phenotype characterized the disease-linked clones, which were relatively rare in peripheral blood.

Remarks on this clonotype: Antigen: not known. At one end, the junction sequence differs from germline, possibly due to a read error.

Germline loops: CDR1 SSHAT, CDR2 FNYEAQ (reference sequence). The CDR3 has 14 residues. The TCR beta libraries were generated through quantitative 5'-RACE incorporating molecular barcodes. TCRdb reanalysed the 5' RACE reads using MiXCR and keeps one entry per CDR3 protein. The sample contains roughly 280,000 distinct CDR3 sequences, 15% to 25% of which appear only once. The chain links TRBV7-7 to TRBJ2-2; 8 positions agree with TRBD1. The specimen was blood, either unsorted or a sorted T cell fraction (not recorded which). This TCR came from a male donor with ankylosing spondylitis or in good health (not recorded which). CDR3 in DNA: TGTGCTAGCAGCTTAGACAGGGGTACCGGGGAGCTGTTTTTT. Translated, it gives CASSLDRGTGELFF.